Below, one T cell receptor beta chain is given with its context. The antigen is not known. The sample is drawn from a study of T cell responses to AZD1222 COVID-19 vaccine. Study as a whole: Researchers grouped second doses given at about 4 or about 12 weeks into one pool.

Study findings and constraints: Per reports, nearly half of all spike-specific TCRs target regions that are unmutated in variants. No repertoire was sampled before or during the peak T cell response, only after it.

V dropped 0 bases and J dropped 8; count of bases not matched to a gene: 7. Germline V lookup: CDR1 SGHTA, CDR2 FQGNSA. The CDR3 is 16 amino acids. Some clones are missing from TCRdb's copy, which holds only in-frame ones; the method was immunoSEQ multiplex PCR. The sample lists 150,000 to 170,000 clones, over 85% occurring once. This clonotype originated in an adult in good health. Here the sequenced sample was peripheral blood, taken on day 0 of AZD1222 vaccination. This rearrangement joins TRBV7-2 to TRBJ1-4; 9 positions match TRBD1. The CDR3 region has the DNA TGTGCCAGCAGCTTAGCTCGGGACAGGGTGAGGGAAAAACTGTTTTTT. Protein product: CASSLARDRVREKLFF.